These 30 T cell receptor beta chains were sequenced from one sample in a study of identical twins' blood T cells. TCRdb re-derived calls from the 5' RACE reads in MiXCR, one entry per CDR3 protein. This table holds roughly 380,000 distinct CDR3 sequences, 28% found once. The source material was PBMCs. The source is a woman aged 18 to 55 in good health.

In regard to this clonotype: At one of its ends the junction is not consistent with the germline gene, which may arise from a read error. The chain uses TRBV3-1 and TRBJ2-2, with 11 positions matching TRBD1. This CDR3 is built from 14 residues. Germline assignment: CDR1 LGHDT and CDR2 YNNKEL (reference sequence). CDR3 sequence: CASSGTGGVGGLFF. DNA for the CDR3: TGTGCCAGCAGTGGGACAGGGGGTGTCGGGGGGCTGTTTTTT.

This clonotype was counted at least ten times. The chain carries TRBV12-3 or TRBV12-4 and TRBJ2-3; no clear D. Between the trimmed V and J ends, which lost 2 bases and 3 bases, there was a span of 6 bases. The CDR3 is 13 residues long. CDR3: CASSLWATDTQYF. The CDR3 DNA is TGTGCCAGCAGTTTATGGGCGACAGATACGCAGTATTTT.

The chain combines TRBV7-9 with TRBJ1-1, with D perhaps matching TRBD1 (5 bases). The CDR3 runs to 14 residues. The germline V and J ends were trimmed by 5 bases and 5 bases, with 15 bases remaining between them. The germline V gene encodes CDR1 SEHNR and CDR2 FQNEAQ (reference sequence). CDR3 region: CASSHARAVTEAFF. Here the CDR3 DNA reads TGTGCCAGCAGCCACGCCAGGGCGGTAACTGAAGCTTTCTTT.

There are a few counts of this clonotype. The genes are TRBV20-1 and TRBJ1-1; D gene uncertain. The CDR3 sequence is 13 residues long. Trimming shortened V by 4 bases and J by 0 bases, and 9 bases separated the two germline ends. CDR1 and CDR2 from the germline V gene are DFQATT and SNEGSKA (reference sequence). The CDR3, as DNA: TGCAGTGCTACTATGGGTCTGAACACTGAAGCTTTCTTT. Protein: CSATMGLNTEAFF.

V gene TRBV11-2 combines with J gene TRBJ2-7, with TRBD2 identical over 10 bases. V shed 1 base, J shed 1 base, and the junction held 7 bases outside the gene matches. CDR1 is SGHAT and CDR2 is FQNNGV in the germline V gene. The CDR3 is 17 residues long. The CDR3 loop reads CASSLGYGTSVSYEQYF. The CDR3 DNA sequence: TGTGCCAGCAGCTTAGGCTACGGGACTAGCGTTTCCTACGAGCAGTACTTC.

J is TRBJ1-2 and V is TRBV11-2; no definite D call. Trimming removed 5 bases at V and 2 bases at J, with 12 bases between. CDR1 SGHAT and CDR2 FQNNGV come from the germline V gene. The CDR3 spans 14 residues. CDR3 amino acids: CASSTLTENYGYTF. The CDR3 DNA reads TGTGCCAGCAGCACCCTGACCGAGAACTATGGCTACACCTTC.

A single count supports this clonotype. At one of its ends the junction is not consistent with the germline gene, which may arise from a read error. The rearrangement links TRBV2 to TRBJ2-3; D unclear. The CDR3 is 13 residues long. From germline, CDR1 is SNHLY and CDR2 FYNNEI. Here the CDR3 reads CTSSDVGADTQYF. The CDR3 DNA sequence: TGTACCAGCAGTGACGTCGGAGCAGATACGCAGTATTTT. Combining the CDR3 with reference TRBV2 and TRBJ2-3 gives the whole variable domain EPEVTQTPSHQVTQMGQEVILRCVPISNHLYFYWYRQILGQKVEFLVSFYNNEISEKSEIFDDQFSVERPDGSNFTLKIRSTKLEDSAMYFCTSSDVGADTQYFGPGTRLTVL.

The rearrangement uses TRBV4-3 and TRBJ2-2; D is perhaps TRBD2 (5 bases). CDR1 and CDR2 from the germline V gene are LGHNA and YSLEER. CDR3 length equals 17 residues. V was shortened by 4 bases and J by 1 base, with 16 bases between the two germline ends. The CDR3, as DNA: TGCGCCAGCAGCCGAACCGGACTGTCATGGAACACCGGGGAGCTGTTTTTT. Translating gives CASSRTGLSWNTGELFF.

This clonotype was counted only a few times. The V and J genes are TRBV5-1 and TRBJ1-1; no clear D gene. The CDR3 consists of 14 residues. From germline, CDR1 is SGHRS and CDR2 YFSETQ. The V end lost 2 bases, the J end lost 6 bases, and 14 bases lay between the germline ends. Here the CDR3 reads CASSFVGRRAEAFF. The DNA of the CDR3 is TGCGCCAGCAGCTTTGTTGGTAGGAGGGCTGAAGCTTTCTTT.

V gene TRBV29-1 combines with J gene TRBJ2-6, with D hard to call. Trimming stripped 4 bases from V and 0 bases from J, with 4 bases between. This CDR3 comprises 13 residues. CDR1 and CDR2 (germline): SQVTM, ANQGSEA. The CDR3 region is CSVVPSGANVLTF. For the CDR3, the DNA is TGCAGCGTTGTCCCCTCTGGGGCCAACGTCCTGACTTTC.

The chain's CDR3 is CASKGVWGANEKLFF. The CDR3 bases are TGTGCCAGCAAAGGAGTTTGGGGAGCTAATGAAAAACTGTTTTTT. The rearrangement joins TRBV6-1 to TRBJ1-4; D is undetermined. The CDR3 consists of 15 residues. The germline V gene encodes CDR1 MNHNS and CDR2 SASEGT. Trimming stripped 7 bases from V and 3 bases from J, with 15 bases between.

A remark on this clonotype: A read error may be the cause here, since a much bigger clone is one base away. The chain joins TRBV12-3 or TRBV12-4 to TRBJ2-2; tentatively, D is TRBD2 (5 bases). The CDR3 sequence is 13 residues long. CDR3 in amino acids: CASILRGTGDLFF. CDR3 DNA sequence: TGTGCCAGCATTTTACGGGGAACCGGGGATCTGTTTTTT.

This clonotype was counted at least ten times. J is TRBJ2-6 and V is TRBV6-2 or TRBV6-3; TRBD2 agrees at 7 bases. The germline V gene encodes CDR1 MNHEY and CDR2 SVGEGT. The CDR3 has 16 residues. The trim removed 4 bases at V and 0 bases at J, leaving 3 bases unmatched. For the CDR3, the DNA is TGTGCCAGCAGTTTACGCGGGAGCTCTGGGGCCAACGTCCTGACTTTC. Translated, it gives CASSLRGSSGANVLTF.

In this sample, this clonotype turned up a few times. The rearrangement links TRBV20-1 to TRBJ2-3; D is uncertain. The CDR3 consists of 13 residues. V shed 6 bases and J shed 0 bases, with 10 bases lying between them. Germline CDR1 is DFQATT and CDR2 is SNEGSKA (reference sequence). DNA of the CDR3: TGCAGTGCCTTGCCACCTAGCACAGATACGCAGTATTTT. Encoded protein: CSALPPSTDTQYF.

Worth noting for this clonotype: Relative to the germline gene, one junction end is altered; a read error may explain this. The chain combines TRBV6-6 with TRBJ1-4, with D perhaps matching TRBD1 (5 bases). Germline V gene lookup returns CDR1 MNHNY and CDR2 SVGAGI (reference sequence). This CDR3 contains 13 residues. The CDR3 loop is CVSKAAGDEKLFF. The CDR3, as DNA: TGTGTCAGCAAAGCGGCGGGGGATGAAAAACTGTTTTTT.

This clonotype was observed a few times. The CDR3 bases are TGCAGTGCTAGTATCCCGGGTGAGCAGTTCTTC. It is translated as CSASIPGEQFF. The chain couples TRBV20-1 to TRBJ2-1; the D is unclear. CDR3 size: 11 residues. The germline V gene has CDR1 DFQATT and CDR2 SNEGSKA (reference sequence). Trimming removed 3 bases from V and 9 bases from J, with 9 bases in between.

This clonotype has more than one count but fewer than ten. This rearrangement joins TRBV5-1 to TRBJ2-1; 8 nucleotides line up with TRBD1. With V trimmed by 0 bases and J by 6 bases, 8 bases remained unmatched. The CDR3 consists of 16 residues. CDR1 is SGHRS, CDR2 YFSETQ, per germline. The CDR3 spells CASSLGGQVVFNEQFF. DNA for the CDR3: TGCGCCAGCAGCTTGGGGGGACAGGTCGTTTTCAATGAGCAGTTCTTC.

In this sample, this clonotype turned up a few times. The chain links TRBV12-3 or TRBV12-4 to TRBJ1-2, with D possibly matching TRBD1 (6 bases). Trimming left V 3 bases short and J 8 bases short, with 10 bases between. The CDR3 consists of 12 residues. The CDR3 nucleotides are TGTGCCAGCAGTTTCCGCAGGGGCGGCTACACCTTC. This translates into CASSFRRGGYTF.

This clonotype was seen more than once but under ten times. The J gene is TRBJ2-1, the V gene TRBV20-1; 11 bases agree with TRBD1. V dropped 5 bases and J dropped 5; count of bases not matched to a gene: 17. The CDR3 loop spans 18 amino acids. Germline V gene lookup returns CDR1 DFQATT and CDR2 SNEGSKA (reference sequence). This CDR3 is CSAFGGQGVKRVNNEQFF. CDR3 bases: TGCAGTGCTTTTGGGGGACAGGGGGTCAAGCGGGTGAACAATGAGCAGTTCTTC.

This clonotype was counted between two and nine times. The chain is built from TRBV7-6 and TRBJ1-1; weak D call: TRBD1 (6 bases). Trimming shortened V by 7 bases and J by 4 bases, and 16 bases separated the two germline ends. Germline loops: CDR1 SGHVS, CDR2 FNYEAQ. The length of the CDR3 is 14 residues. The CDR3 reads CASNNRDVGTEAFF. The CDR3 nucleotides are TGTGCCAGCAATAACAGGGACGTAGGCACTGAAGCTTTCTTT.

The chain links TRBV3-1 to TRBJ1-5; TRBD1 might be the D (6 bases). Per the germline V gene, CDR1 is LGHDT and CDR2 is YNNKEL (reference sequence). The CDR3 spans 13 residues. V lost 8 bases, J lost 4 bases, and 12 bases lay in between. CDR3: CASGQSSNQPQHF. For the CDR3, the DNA is TGTGCCAGCGGACAGAGCTCTAATCAGCCCCAGCATTTT.

A few counts support this clonotype. The V call is TRBV20-1, the J call TRBJ2-1, with 9 nucleotides matching TRBD2. The V and J ends lost 4 bases and 1 base, in that order; junction bases with no gene match: 14. The CDR3 totals 18 residues. CDR1 DFQATT and CDR2 SNEGSKA come from the germline V gene (reference sequence). The CDR3 loop is CSAIKTSGPLPSYNEQFF. CDR3 nucleotide sequence: TGCAGTGCTATAAAGACTAGCGGTCCTCTTCCTTCCTACAATGAGCAGTTCTTC.

The chain recombines TRBV20-1 with TRBJ1-6; no reliable D call. This CDR3 contains 13 residues. Trimming shortened V by 1 base and J by 9 bases, and 10 bases separated the two germline ends. Looked up from germline, CDR1 is DFQATT and CDR2 is SNEGSKA (reference sequence). CDR3 loop: CSARVRLFSPLHF. As DNA, the CDR3 is TGCAGTGCTAGAGTTCGGCTATTTTCACCCCTCCACTTT.

The genes are TRBV16 and TRBJ1-4; 9 bases map to TRBD1. The CDR3 consists of 17 residues. J was trimmed by 5 bases and V by 0 bases; bases with no gene match: 7. Germline assignment: CDR1 KGHSY and CDR2 FQNENV. CDR3 DNA sequence: TGTGCCAGCAGCCAATCGTCCCCCGGACAGGGGAATGAAAAACTGTTTTTT. Its protein product is CASSQSSPGQGNEKLFF.

This clonotype was seen at least ten times. The chain is built from TRBV12-3 or TRBV12-4 and TRBJ1-2; D not certain. V lost 6 bases and J lost 6, with 11 bases in between. The CDR3 is made up of 12 amino acids. The CDR3 is CASSPSFDGYTF. The CDR3 region has the DNA TGTGCCAGCAGCCCCTCCTTTGATGGCTACACCTTC.

V is TRBV6-1 and J is TRBJ2-3; D possibly corresponds to TRBD2 (7 bases). The CDR3 loop spans 15 amino acids. V lost 9 bases and J 5 bases, leaving 21 bases between the germline ends. The germline V gene has CDR1 MNHNS and CDR2 SASEGT. In DNA form, the CDR3 reads TGTGCCAGAAGGAGCCGCGGGGGCCCAGGAGATACGCAGTATTTT. Protein sequence: CARRSRGGPGDTQYF.

At least ten counts were recorded for this clonotype. V usage is TRBV2 and J usage is TRBJ1-1; D unclear. Germline loops: CDR1 SNHLY, CDR2 FYNNEI. The CDR3 spans 13 residues. Trimming removed 3 bases from V and 0 bases from J, with 5 bases in between. CDR3 nucleotides: TGTGCCAGCAGTGATGAATTGAACACTGAAGCTTTCTTT. Its translation: CASSDELNTEAFF. Supplemented by reference TRBV2 and TRBJ1-1, the full variable domain reads EPEVTQTPSHQVTQMGQEVILRCVPISNHLYFYWYRQILGQKVEFLVSFYNNEISEKSEIFDDQFSVERPDGSNFTLKIRSTKLEDSAMYFCASSDELNTEAFFGQGTRLTVV.

This clonotype was observed many times. V and J are TRBV11-2 and TRBJ1-1, with D unclear. This CDR3 is 11 amino acids long. Germline V gene sequence: CDR1 SGHAT, CDR2 FQNNGV. Trimming left V 5 bases short and J 11 bases short, with 12 bases between. The CDR3 DNA reads TGTGCCAGCAGCCCCGCGGGGAGGGCTTTCTTT. Protein: CASSPAGRAFF.

This clonotype was recorded a few times. This rearrangement joins TRBV9 to TRBJ2-2, with D uncertain. V gave up 0 bases and J gave up 5 bases, with 11 bases separating them. The germline gives CDR1 SGDLS, CDR2 YYNGEE. The CDR3 extends over 15 amino acids. Here the CDR3 DNA reads TGTGCCAGCAGCGTAGATGGCTACCGTACCGGGGAGCTGTTTTTT. Protein sequence: CASSVDGYRTGELFF.

About this clonotype: The germline gene is not matched at one end of the junction; a read error may be the cause. V is TRBV7-6 and J is TRBJ1-4; no definite D call. In germline, CDR1 is SGHVS, CDR2 FNYEAQ. This CDR3 has 11 residues. The CDR3 DNA reads as TGTGCCAACAGCTTCAAGGAAAAACTGTTTTTT. Translated, it gives CANSFKEKLFF.